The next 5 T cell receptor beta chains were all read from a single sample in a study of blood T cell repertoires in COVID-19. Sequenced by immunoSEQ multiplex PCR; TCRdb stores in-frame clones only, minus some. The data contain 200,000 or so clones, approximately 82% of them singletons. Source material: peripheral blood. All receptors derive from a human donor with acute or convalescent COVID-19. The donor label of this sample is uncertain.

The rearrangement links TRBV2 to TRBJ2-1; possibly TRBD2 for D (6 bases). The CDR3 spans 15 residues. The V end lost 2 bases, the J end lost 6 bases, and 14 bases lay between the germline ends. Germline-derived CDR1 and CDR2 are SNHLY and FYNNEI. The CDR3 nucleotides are TGTGCCAGCAGTGAAATGGCCGGGACTCTCAATGAGCAGTTCTTC. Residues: CASSEMAGTLNEQFF.

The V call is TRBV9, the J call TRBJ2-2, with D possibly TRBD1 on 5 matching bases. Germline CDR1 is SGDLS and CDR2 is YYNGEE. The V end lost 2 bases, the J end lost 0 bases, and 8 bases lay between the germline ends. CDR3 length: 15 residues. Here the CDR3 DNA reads TGTGCCAGCAGCGTTACAGGTTCGAACACCGGGGAGCTGTTTTTT. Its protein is CASSVTGSNTGELFF.

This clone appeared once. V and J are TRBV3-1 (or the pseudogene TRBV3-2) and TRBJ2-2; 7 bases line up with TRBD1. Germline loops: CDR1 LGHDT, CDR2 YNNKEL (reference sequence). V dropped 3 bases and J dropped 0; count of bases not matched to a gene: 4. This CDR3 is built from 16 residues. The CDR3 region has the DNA TGTGCCAGCAGCCACAGACAGGGCACGAACACCGGGGAGCTGTTTTTT. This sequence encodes CASSHRQGTNTGELFF.

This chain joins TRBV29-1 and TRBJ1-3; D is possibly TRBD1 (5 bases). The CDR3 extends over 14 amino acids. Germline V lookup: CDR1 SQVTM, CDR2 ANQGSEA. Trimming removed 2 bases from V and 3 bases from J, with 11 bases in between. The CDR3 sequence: CSVELAGLGNTIYF. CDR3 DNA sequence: TGCAGCGTTGAACTGGCAGGGCTTGGAAACACCATATATTTT.

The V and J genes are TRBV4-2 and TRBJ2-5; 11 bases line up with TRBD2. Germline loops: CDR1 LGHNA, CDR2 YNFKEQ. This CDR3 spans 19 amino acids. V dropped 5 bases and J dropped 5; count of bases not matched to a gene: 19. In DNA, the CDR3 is TGTGCCAGCAGCTCCGATGCCCCGGGGACTAGCGGCCGAAGGGAGACCCAGTACTTC. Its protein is CASSSDAPGTSGRRETQYF.